The source of this TCR beta chain is a study of CD8+CD57+ T cells in acquired aplastic anemia. On the study more broadly: Average DNA yield from sorted CD4+ and CD8+ cells was approximately 3.2 ug. Healthy donor CD4+ cell samples had a mean of about 10.8 million reads. Study conclusions and caveats: In CD8+ cells, Simpson's diversity showed no significant difference between patients and controls. The study identified under 30 CD8+ CDR3 sequences shared by patients and controls.

The V end lost 5 bases, the J end lost 3 bases, and 14 bases lay between the germline ends. In germline, CDR1 is LNHDA, CDR2 SQIVND (reference sequence). The CDR3 length is 15 residues. Genomic DNA acted as the template from which TCR beta VDJ combination and CDR3 sequence profiling were carried out. TCRdb processed the reads anew with MiXCR; each CDR3 protein has one entry. The sample shows 150,000 to 200,000 distinct CDR3 sequences, 63% of them seen only once. A word on this clonotype: The antigen remains unidentified.

Sequencing used sorted CD4+, CD8+, or CD8+CD57+ T cells (not recorded which) from PBMCs. The receptor's source is a human donor in good health. V and J are TRBV19 and TRBJ1-5; D not certain. The DNA of the CDR3 is TGTGCCAGTAGTTACGATGGGGTAAACAATCAGCCCCAGCATTTT. Residues: CASSYDGVNNQPQHF.